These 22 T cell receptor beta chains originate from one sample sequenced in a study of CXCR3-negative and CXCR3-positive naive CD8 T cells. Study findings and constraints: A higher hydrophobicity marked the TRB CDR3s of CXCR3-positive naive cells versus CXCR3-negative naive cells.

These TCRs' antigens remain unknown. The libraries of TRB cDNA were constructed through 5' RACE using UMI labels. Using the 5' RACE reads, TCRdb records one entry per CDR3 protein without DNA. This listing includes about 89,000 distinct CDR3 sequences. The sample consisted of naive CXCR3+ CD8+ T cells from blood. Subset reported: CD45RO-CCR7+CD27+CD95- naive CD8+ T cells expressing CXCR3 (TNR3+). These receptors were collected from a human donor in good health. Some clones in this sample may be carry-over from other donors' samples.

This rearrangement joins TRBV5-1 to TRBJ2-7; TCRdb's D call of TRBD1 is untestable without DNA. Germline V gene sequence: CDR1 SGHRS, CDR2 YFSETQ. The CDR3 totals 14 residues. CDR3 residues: CASSPGQGAHEQYF.

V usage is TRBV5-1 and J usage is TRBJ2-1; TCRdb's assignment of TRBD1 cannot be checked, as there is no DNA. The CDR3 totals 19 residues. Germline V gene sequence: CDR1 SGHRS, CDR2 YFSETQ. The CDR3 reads CASSYPSGQQLPPLDEQFF. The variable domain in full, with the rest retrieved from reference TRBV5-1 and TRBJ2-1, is KAGVTQTPRYLIKTRGQQVTLSCSPISGHRSVSWYQQTPGQGLQFLFEYFSETQRNKGNFPGRFSGRQFSNSRSEMNVSTLELGDSALYLCASSYPSGQQLPPLDEQFFGPGTRLTVL.

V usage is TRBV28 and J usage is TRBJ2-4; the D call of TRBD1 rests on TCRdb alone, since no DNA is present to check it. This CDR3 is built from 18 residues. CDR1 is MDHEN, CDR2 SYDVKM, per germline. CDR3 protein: CASSLFWGDPLAKNIQYF.

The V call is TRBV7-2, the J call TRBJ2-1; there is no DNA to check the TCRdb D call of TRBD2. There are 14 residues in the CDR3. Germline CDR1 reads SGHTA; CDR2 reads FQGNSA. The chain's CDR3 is CASSVTSGYNEQFF.

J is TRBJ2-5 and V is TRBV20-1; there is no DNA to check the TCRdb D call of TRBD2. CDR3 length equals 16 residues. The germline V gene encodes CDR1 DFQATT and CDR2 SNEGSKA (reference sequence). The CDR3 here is CSARGWVAAAKETQYF.

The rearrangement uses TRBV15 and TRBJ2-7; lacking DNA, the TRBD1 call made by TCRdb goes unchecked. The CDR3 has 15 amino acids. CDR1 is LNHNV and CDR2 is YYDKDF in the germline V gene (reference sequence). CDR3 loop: CATSRETAEDYEQYF.

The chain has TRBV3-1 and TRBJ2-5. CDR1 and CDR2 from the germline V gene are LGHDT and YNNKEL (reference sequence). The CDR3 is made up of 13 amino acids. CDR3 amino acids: CASSQAGGETQYF.

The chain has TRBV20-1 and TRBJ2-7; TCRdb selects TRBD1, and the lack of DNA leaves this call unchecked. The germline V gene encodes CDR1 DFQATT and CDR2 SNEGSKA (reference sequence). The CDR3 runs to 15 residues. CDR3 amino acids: CSASSGGGYIYEQYF.

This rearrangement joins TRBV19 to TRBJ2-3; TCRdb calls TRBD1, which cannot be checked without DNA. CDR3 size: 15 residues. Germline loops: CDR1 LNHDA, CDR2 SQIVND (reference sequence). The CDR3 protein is CASSHPGIFPDTQYF.

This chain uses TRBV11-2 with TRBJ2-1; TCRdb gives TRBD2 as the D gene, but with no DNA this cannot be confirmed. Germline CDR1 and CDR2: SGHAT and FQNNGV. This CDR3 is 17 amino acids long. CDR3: CASSLVASGRSFYEQFF.

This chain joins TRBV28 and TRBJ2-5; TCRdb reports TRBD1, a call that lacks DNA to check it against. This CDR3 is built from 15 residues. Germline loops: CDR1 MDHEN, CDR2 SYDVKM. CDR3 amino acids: CASSFAGQVQETQYF.

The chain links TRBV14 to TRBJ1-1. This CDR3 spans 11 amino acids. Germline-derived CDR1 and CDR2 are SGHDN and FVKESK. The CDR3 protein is CASSQGAGAFF.

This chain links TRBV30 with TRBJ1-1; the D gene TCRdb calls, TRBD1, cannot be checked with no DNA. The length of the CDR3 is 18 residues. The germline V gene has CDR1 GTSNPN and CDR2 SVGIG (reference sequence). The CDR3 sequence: CAWSTGDRGQRGGTEAFF.

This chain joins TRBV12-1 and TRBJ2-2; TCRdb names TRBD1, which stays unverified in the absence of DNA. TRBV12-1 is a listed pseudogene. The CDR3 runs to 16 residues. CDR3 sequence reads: CASSAPRGVDTGELFF.

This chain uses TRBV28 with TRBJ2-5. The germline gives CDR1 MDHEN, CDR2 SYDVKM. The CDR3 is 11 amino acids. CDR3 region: CARKGFGTQYF.

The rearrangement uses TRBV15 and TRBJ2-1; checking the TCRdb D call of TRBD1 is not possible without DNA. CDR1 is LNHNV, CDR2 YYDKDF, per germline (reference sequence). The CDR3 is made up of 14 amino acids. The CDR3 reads CATSPNPGPNDQFF.

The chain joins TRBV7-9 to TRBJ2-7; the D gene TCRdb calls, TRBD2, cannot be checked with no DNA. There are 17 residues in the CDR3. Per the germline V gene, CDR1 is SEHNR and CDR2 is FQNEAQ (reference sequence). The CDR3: CASSLEVYQGLGAEQYF.

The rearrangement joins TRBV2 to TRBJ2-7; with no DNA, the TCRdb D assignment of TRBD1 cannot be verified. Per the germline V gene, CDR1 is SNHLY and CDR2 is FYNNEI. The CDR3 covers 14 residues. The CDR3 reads CASSEGQGQYEQYF.

The CDR3 sequence: CASSLEATPGTDSSGANVLTF. The chain links TRBV11-2 to TRBJ2-6; TCRdb gives TRBD1 as the D gene, but with no DNA this cannot be confirmed. This CDR3 has 21 residues. The germline V gene has CDR1 SGHAT and CDR2 FQNNGV.

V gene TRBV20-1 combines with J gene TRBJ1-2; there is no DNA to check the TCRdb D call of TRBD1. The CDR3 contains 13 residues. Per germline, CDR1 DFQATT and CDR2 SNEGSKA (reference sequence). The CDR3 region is CSEQGAQDYGYTF.

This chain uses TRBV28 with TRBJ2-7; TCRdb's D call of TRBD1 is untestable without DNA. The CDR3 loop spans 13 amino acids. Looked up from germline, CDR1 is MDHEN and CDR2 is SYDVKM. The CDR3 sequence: CATATGPAYKQYF.

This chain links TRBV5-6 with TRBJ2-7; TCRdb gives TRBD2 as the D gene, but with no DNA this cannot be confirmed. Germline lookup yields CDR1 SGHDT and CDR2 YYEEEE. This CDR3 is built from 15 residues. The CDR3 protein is CASSLGLVELYEQYF.